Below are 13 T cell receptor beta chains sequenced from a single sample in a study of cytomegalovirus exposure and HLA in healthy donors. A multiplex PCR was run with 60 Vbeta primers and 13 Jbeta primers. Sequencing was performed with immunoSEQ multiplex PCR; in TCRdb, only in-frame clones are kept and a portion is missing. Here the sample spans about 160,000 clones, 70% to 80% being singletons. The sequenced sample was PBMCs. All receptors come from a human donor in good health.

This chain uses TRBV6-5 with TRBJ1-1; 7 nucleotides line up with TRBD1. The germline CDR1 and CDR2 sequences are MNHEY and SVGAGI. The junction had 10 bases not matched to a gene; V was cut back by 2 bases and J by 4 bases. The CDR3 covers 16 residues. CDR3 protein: CASSYHITGVRTEAFF. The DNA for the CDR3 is TGTGCCAGCAGTTACCACATAACAGGGGTGCGCACTGAAGCTTTCTTT.

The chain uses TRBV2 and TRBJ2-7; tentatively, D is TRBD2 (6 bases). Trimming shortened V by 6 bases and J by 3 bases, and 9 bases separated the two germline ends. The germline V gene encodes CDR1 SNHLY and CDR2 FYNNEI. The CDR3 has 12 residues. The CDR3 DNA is TGTGCCAGCAGGGGGACTTACTACGAGCAGTACTTC. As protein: CASRGTYYEQYF.

This chain's CDR3 is CATSSHRGAGQPQHF. Here the CDR3 DNA reads TGTGCCACCAGCAGCCACAGGGGTGCGGGTCAGCCCCAGCATTTT. This chain connects TRBV15 to TRBJ1-5; 7 bases map to TRBD1. This CDR3 is built from 15 residues. Germline values: CDR1 LNHNV, CDR2 YYDKDF (reference sequence). V was clipped by 3 bases and J by 6 bases; unmatched bases: 8. Full variable domain (rest looked up from reference TRBV15 and TRBJ1-5): DAMVIQNPRYQVTQFGKPVTLSCSQTLNHNVMYWYQQKSSQAPKLLFHYYDKDFNNEADTPDNFQSRRPNTSFCFLDIRSPGLGDTAMYLCATSSHRGAGQPQHFGDGTRLSIL.

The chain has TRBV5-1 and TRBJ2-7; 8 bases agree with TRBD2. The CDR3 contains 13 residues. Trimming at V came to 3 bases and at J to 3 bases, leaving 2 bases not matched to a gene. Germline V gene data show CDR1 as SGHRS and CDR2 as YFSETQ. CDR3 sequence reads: CASSWTSSYEQYF. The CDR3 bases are TGCGCCAGCAGCTGGACTAGCAGCTACGAGCAGTACTTC.

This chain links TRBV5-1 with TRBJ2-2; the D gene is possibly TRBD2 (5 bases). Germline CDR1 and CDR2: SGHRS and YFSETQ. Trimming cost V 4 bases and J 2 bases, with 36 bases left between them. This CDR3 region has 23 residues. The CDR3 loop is CASSQIQTLWFSGAEGNTGELFF. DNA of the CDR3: TGCGCCAGCAGCCAAATCCAAACCTTGTGGTTTTCGGGCGCCGAGGGTAACACCGGGGAGCTGTTTTTT. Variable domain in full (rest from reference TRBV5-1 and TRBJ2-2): KAGVTQTPRYLIKTRGQQVTLSCSPISGHRSVSWYQQTPGQGLQFLFEYFSETQRNKGNFPGRFSGRQFSNSRSEMNVSTLELGDSALYLCASSQIQTLWFSGAEGNTGELFFGEGSRLTVL.

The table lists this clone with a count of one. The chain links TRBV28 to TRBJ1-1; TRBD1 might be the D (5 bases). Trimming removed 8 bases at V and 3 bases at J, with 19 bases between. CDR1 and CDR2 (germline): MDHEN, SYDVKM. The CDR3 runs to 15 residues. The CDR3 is CASGHRPRADTEAFF. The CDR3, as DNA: TGTGCCAGCGGCCATCGTCCCAGGGCCGACACTGAAGCTTTCTTT. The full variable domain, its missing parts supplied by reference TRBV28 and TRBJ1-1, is DVKVTQSSRYLVKRTGEKVFLECVQDMDHENMFWYRQDPGLGLRLIYFSYDVKMKEKGDIPEGYSVSREKKERFSLILESASTNQTSMYLCASGHRPRADTEAFFGQGTRLTVV.

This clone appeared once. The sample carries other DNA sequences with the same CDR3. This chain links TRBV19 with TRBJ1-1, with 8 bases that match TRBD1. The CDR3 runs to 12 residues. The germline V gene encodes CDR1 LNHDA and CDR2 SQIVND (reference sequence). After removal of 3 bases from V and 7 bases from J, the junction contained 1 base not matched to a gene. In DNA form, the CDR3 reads TGTGCCAGTAGTATCGGACAGGGTGAAGCTTTCTTT. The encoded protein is CASSIGQGEAFF.

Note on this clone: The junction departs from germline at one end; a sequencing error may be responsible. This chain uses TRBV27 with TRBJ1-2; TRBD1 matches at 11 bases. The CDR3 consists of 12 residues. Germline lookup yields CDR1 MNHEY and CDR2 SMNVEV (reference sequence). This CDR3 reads CASRTGGVGYPF. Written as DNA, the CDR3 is TGTGCCAGCCGGACAGGGGGCGTTGGCTACCCCTTC.

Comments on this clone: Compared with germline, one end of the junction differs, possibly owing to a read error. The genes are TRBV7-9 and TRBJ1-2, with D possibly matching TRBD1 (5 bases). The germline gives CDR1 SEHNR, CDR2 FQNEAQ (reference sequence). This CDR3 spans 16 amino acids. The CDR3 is CSSSPLWDGGYYGYTF. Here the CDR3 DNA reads TGTTCCAGCAGCCCACTATGGGACGGAGGGTACTATGGCTACACCTTC.

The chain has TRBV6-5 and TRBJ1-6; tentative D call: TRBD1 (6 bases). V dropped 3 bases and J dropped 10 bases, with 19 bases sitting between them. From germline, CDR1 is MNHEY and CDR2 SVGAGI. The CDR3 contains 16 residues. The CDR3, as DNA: TGTGCCAGCAGTTATTTAGGGGAGGGGGGAAGATCACCCCTCCACTTT. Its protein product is CASSYLGEGGRSPLHF.

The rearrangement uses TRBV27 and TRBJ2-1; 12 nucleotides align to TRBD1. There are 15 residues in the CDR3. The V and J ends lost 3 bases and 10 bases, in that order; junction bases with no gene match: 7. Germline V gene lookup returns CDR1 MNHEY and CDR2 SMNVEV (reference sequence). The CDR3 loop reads CASSFGTGGHDEQFF. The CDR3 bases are TGTGCCAGCAGTTTTGGGACAGGGGGCCATGACGAGCAGTTCTTC.

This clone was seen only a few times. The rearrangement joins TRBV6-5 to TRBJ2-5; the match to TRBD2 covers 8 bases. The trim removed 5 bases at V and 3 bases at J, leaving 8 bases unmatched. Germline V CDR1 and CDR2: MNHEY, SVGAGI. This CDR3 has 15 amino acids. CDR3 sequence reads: CASSTISGIKETQYF. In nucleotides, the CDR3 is TGTGCCAGCAGTACAATTAGCGGGATTAAAGAGACCCAGTACTTC.

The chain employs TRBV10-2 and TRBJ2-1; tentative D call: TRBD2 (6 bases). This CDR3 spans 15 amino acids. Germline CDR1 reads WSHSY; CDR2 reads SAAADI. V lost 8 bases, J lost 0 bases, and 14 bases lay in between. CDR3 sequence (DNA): TGCGCCAGCTATAGGAGGGCCGGCTCCTACAATGAGCAGTTCTTC. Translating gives CASYRRAGSYNEQFF.